These 25 T cell receptor beta chains originate from one sample sequenced in a study of type 1 regulatory T cells. Study-level findings and limits: Type 1 regulatory T cells had a more restricted TCR repertoire than non-type 1 regulatory T cells.

These receptors lack a known antigen. TCRdb reanalysed the reads using MiXCR and keeps one entry per CDR3 protein. The table shows 65,000 to 80,000 distinct CDR3 sequences, with roughly 20% occurring only once. The sequencing sample was made of cultured type 1 regulatory T (Tr1) cells, either the whole culture or a sorted fraction (not recorded which). The receptors come from a human donor in good health.

This clonotype was observed a few times. At one boundary the junction diverges from the germline segment, which might be a read error. The chain couples TRBV20-1 to TRBJ2-3, with D perhaps matching TRBD1 (6 bases). CDR1 and CDR2 (germline): DFQATT, SNEGSKA (reference sequence). The CDR3 contains 10 residues. The CDR3 nucleotides are TGCAGTGCTATCAGAACGGGACAAATTTTT. It codes for CSAIRTGQIF.

There are many counts of this clonotype. V gene TRBV7-9 combines with J gene TRBJ1-5; 10 bases agree with TRBD1. Per germline, CDR1 SEHNR and CDR2 FQNEAQ (reference sequence). The CDR3 spans 20 residues. V was clipped by 5 bases and J by 1 base; unmatched bases: 17. The CDR3 reads CASSRTSSGQGYWSNQPQHF. CDR3 in DNA: TGTGCCAGCAGCCGAACCTCCTCGGGACAGGGGTATTGGAGCAATCAGCCCCAGCATTTT.

V and J are TRBV20-1 and TRBJ1-3; D is perhaps TRBD1 (6 bases). Trimming left V 7 bases short and J 0 bases short, with 13 bases between. The CDR3 has 14 residues. From germline, CDR1 is DFQATT and CDR2 SNEGSKA (reference sequence). Written as DNA, the CDR3 is TGCAGTGTTCCGGACAGACGCTCTGGAAACACCATATATTTT. It encodes CSVPDRRSGNTIYF.

V gene TRBV12-3 or TRBV12-4 combines with J gene TRBJ2-7, with D perhaps matching TRBD2 (5 bases). Trimming cost V 0 bases and J 5 bases, with 8 bases left between them. The CDR3 contains 13 residues. CDR3: CASSLAEGHEQYF. The CDR3 nucleotides read TGTGCCAGCAGTTTAGCAGAGGGCCACGAGCAGTACTTC.

Comment on this clonotype: A much larger clone sits a single nucleotide away, making a read error possible. Since the CDR3 does not end with the conserved phenylalanine or tryptophan, this likely comes from a read error. The limits of the CDR3 on the DNA are not certain, so only TCRdb's listed CDR3 is given. This chain joins TRBV20-1 and TRBJ2-7; the D call TRBD1 from the table was never checked on the DNA. The CDR3 sequence runs 11 residues, both termini included. Germline-derived CDR1 and CDR2 are DFQATT and SNEGSKA (reference sequence). CDR3 residues: CSARPGGRKYS.

The count of this clonotype is one. The chain couples TRBV6-1 to TRBJ1-1; D is uncertain. This CDR3 has 13 amino acids. CDR1 and CDR2 (germline): MNHNS, SASEGT. The V end was cut by 8 bases, the J end by 0 bases, with 10 bases between. The CDR3 DNA reads as TGTGCCAGCCTAAAAACAGTGAACACTGAAGCTTTCTTT. As protein: CASLKTVNTEAFF.

This rearrangement joins TRBV12-3 or TRBV12-4 to TRBJ1-5, with 8 positions matching TRBD1. The CDR3 contains 15 residues. Trimming at V came to 6 bases and at J to 6 bases, leaving 10 bases not matched to a gene. The CDR3 protein is CASRGGQGKFQPQHF. The CDR3 nucleotides read TGTGCCAGCAGAGGTGGACAGGGCAAATTTCAGCCCCAGCATTTT.

This sequence joins TRBV24-1 and TRBJ1-4, with unresolved D. Trimming stripped 7 bases from V and 14 bases from J, with 10 bases between. Germline V gene data show CDR1 as KGHDR and CDR2 as SFDVKD. This CDR3 region has 10 residues. In nucleotides, the CDR3 is TGTGCCACCAGGATAGTTGGGCTGTTTTTT. Encoded protein: CATRIVGLFF.

This clonotype was observed a few times. This chain joins TRBV27 and TRBJ2-2; no firm D call. CDR3 length: 13 amino acids. Germline V lookup: CDR1 MNHEY, CDR2 SMNVEV (reference sequence). Trimming pared 2 bases from V and 4 bases from J, leaving 5 bases between. CDR3 DNA: TGTGCCAGCAGTTTACGAGGCACCGGGGAGCTGTTTTTT. It encodes CASSLRGTGELFF.

The V call is TRBV20-1, the J call TRBJ1-6; D remains unclear. Trimming left V 1 base short and J 3 bases short, with 13 bases between. The CDR3 spans 16 residues. In germline, CDR1 is DFQATT, CDR2 SNEGSKA (reference sequence). The CDR3, as DNA: TGCAGTGCTAGAGTATCTGGCGGCCTCTATAATTCACCCCTCCACTTT. It encodes CSARVSGGLYNSPLHF.

This clonotype was seen repeatedly, ten times or more. The CDR3 spells CASSRDSPLAGYTF. CDR3 bases: TGTGCCAGCAGTCGGGACAGTCCCCTGGCTGGCTACACCTTC. The rearrangement joins TRBV12-3 or TRBV12-4 to TRBJ1-2, with TRBD1 identical over 7 bases. This CDR3 is built from 14 residues. Trimming removed 5 bases from V and 7 bases from J; junction bases left unmatched: 10.

This clonotype has ten or more counts. The CDR3 region has the DNA TGTGCCAGCAGTGGACAACTTAGCACAGATACGCAGTATTTT. This gives the protein CASSGQLSTDTQYF. V usage is TRBV5-6 and J usage is TRBJ2-3; D might be TRBD1 (5 bases). CDR1 and CDR2 from the germline V gene are SGHDT and YYEEEE. The CDR3 contains 14 residues. V was clipped by 5 bases and J by 0 bases, with 10 bases between them.

Turning to this clonotype: Only one base separates this from a far larger clonotype, so it likely reflects a read error. The rearrangement joins TRBV5-1 to TRBJ2-1; 14 bases match TRBD2. The germline V gene has CDR1 SGHRS and CDR2 YFSETQ. The CDR3 sequence is 15 residues long. The CDR3 bases are TGTGCCAGCAGCCTGGGACTAGCGGGAGACAATGAGCAGTTCTTC. Translation gives CASSLGLAGDNEQFF.

V usage is TRBV20-1 and J usage is TRBJ2-2; D gene uncertain. Germline CDR1 is DFQATT and CDR2 is SNEGSKA (reference sequence). V gave up 4 bases and J gave up 6 bases, with 12 bases separating them. The CDR3 is made up of 13 amino acids. The CDR3 bases are TGCAGTGCTACTCGAGAGCCGGCCGGGGAGCTGTTTTTT. Translating it yields CSATREPAGELFF.

This clonotype was seen a handful of times. The genes are TRBV2 and TRBJ2-1; D is unresolved. The V gene lost 8 bases and the J gene lost 6 bases, with 17 bases spanning the gap. Germline V gene sequence: CDR1 SNHLY, CDR2 FYNNEI. CDR3 length equals 14 residues. CDR3 loop: CASAPNWVGNEQFF. The CDR3 DNA reads TGTGCCAGCGCTCCCAATTGGGTGGGCAATGAGCAGTTCTTC.

A few counts support this clonotype. J is TRBJ2-1 and V is TRBV20-1, with TRBD1 as a possible D gene (5 bases). The CDR3 runs to 13 residues. The V end was cut by 2 bases, the J end by 9 bases, with 14 bases between. CDR1 DFQATT and CDR2 SNEGSKA come from the germline V gene (reference sequence). CDR3 in DNA: TGCAGTGCTAGATCAGGGCCAATGGGTGAGCAGTTCTTC. Translation gives CSARSGPMGEQFF.

This clonotype was seen only a few times. The chain links TRBV30 to TRBJ1-2; D perhaps matches TRBD1 (6 bases). CDR1 GTSNPN and CDR2 SVGIG come from the germline V gene (reference sequence). This CDR3 comprises 13 residues. The V end was cut by 4 bases, the J end by 6 bases, with 15 bases between. CDR3 residues: CAWNLQGSNGYTF. As DNA, the CDR3 is TGTGCCTGGAACCTACAGGGCTCCAATGGCTACACCTTC.

The chain carries TRBV18 and TRBJ1-4; TRBD1 matches 8 bases. CDR3 size: 16 residues. In germline, CDR1 is KGHSH, CDR2 LQKENI. The V gene end was trimmed by 3 bases and the J gene end by 8 bases; junction bases not matched to a gene: 11. The CDR3 coding sequence is TGTGCCAGCTCACCCCTCGGACAGGGAGAAAGAGAAAAACTGTTTTTT. The encoded protein is CASSPLGQGEREKLFF.

The DNA of the CDR3 is TGTGCCAGCAGGGGGGACAGCGGCGGCTACACCTTC. Its translation: CASRGDSGGYTF. V usage is TRBV2 and J usage is TRBJ1-2; 7 bases map to TRBD1. Germline CDR1 SNHLY, CDR2 FYNNEI. The CDR3 is 12 amino acids. The ends lost 6 bases at V and 8 bases at J; junction bases unmatched: 6.

This chain joins TRBV7-9 and TRBJ2-1; 8 nucleotides match TRBD2. CDR3 size: 13 residues. Looked up from germline, CDR1 is SEHNR and CDR2 is FQNEAQ (reference sequence). The junction had 8 bases not matched to a gene; V was cut back by 10 bases and J by 6 bases. CDR3 nucleotide sequence: TGTGCCATCACACTCGGGGGGGGCAATGAGCAGTTCTTC. Translation gives CAITLGGGNEQFF.

The rearrangement joins TRBV12-3 or TRBV12-4 to TRBJ2-2; D not resolved. The CDR3 extends over 13 amino acids. Trimming cost V 3 bases and J 6 bases, with 8 bases left between them. The chain's CDR3 is CASSFLLAGELFF. CDR3 nucleotide sequence: TGTGCCAGCAGTTTTCTTCTCGCCGGGGAGCTGTTTTTT.

This clonotype was seen a handful of times. The V call is TRBV5-1, the J call TRBJ2-5; no clear D gene. V lost 7 bases and J 5 bases, leaving 12 bases between the germline ends. Germline assignment: CDR1 SGHRS and CDR2 YFSETQ. This CDR3 spans 12 amino acids. The DNA for the CDR3 is TGCGCCAGCCGACCCCTAGGGGAGACCCAGTACTTC. Its protein product is CASRPLGETQYF.

This chain links TRBV18 with TRBJ2-2, with 10 positions matching TRBD1. Per germline, CDR1 KGHSH and CDR2 LQKENI. CDR3 size: 17 residues. V lost 4 bases to trimming and J lost 6 bases; unmatched junction nucleotides: 11. CDR3 in amino acids: CASSRSTGTGDPGELFF. CDR3 bases: TGTGCCAGCTCACGATCAACCGGGACAGGGGACCCCGGGGAGCTGTTTTTT.

The chain combines TRBV5-1 with TRBJ2-6; no firm D call. The CDR3 totals 15 residues. V lost 3 bases and J lost 3, with 10 bases in between. Germline V gives CDR1 SGHRS, CDR2 YFSETQ. In DNA, the CDR3 is TGCGCCAGCAGCTCTACCCTGGTTGGGGCCAACGTCCTGACTTTC. Translated: CASSSTLVGANVLTF.

About this clonotype: One junction end disagrees with the germline gene, perhaps due to a read error. V gene TRBV7-9 combines with J gene TRBJ1-6, with a possible D match to TRBD1 (6 bases). The CDR3 runs 14 residues. From germline, CDR1 is SEHNR and CDR2 FQNEAQ (reference sequence). CDR3 DNA sequence: TGTACCAGCAGCTTGGACAGCTATAATTCACCCCTCCACTTT. Its translation is CTSSLDSYNSPLHF.